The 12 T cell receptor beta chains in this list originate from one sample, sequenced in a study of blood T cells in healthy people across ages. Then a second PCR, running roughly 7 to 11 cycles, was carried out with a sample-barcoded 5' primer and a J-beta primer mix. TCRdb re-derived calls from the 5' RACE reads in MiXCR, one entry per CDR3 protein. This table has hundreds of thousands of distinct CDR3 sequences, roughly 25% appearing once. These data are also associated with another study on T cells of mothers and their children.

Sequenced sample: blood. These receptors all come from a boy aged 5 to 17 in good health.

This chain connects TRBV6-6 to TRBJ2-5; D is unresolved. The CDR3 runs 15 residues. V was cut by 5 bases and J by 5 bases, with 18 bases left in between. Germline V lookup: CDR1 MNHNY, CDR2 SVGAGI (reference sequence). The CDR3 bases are TGTGCCAGCAGTACCCTGCAGATTCCTGGGGAGACCCAGTACTTC. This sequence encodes CASSTLQIPGETQYF.

The CDR3 DNA is TGCAGTGCTAGGACAGGGGGGTCTCTCACCGGGGAGCTGTTTTTT. As protein: CSARTGGSLTGELFF. V is TRBV20-1 and J is TRBJ2-2; 9 bases align to TRBD1. From germline, CDR1 is DFQATT and CDR2 SNEGSKA (reference sequence). CDR3 length: 15 residues. Trimming removed 3 bases from V and 4 bases from J; junction bases left unmatched: 6.

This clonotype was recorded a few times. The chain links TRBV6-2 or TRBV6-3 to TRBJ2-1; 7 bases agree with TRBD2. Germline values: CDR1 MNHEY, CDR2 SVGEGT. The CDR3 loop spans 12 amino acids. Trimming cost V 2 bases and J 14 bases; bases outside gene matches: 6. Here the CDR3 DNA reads TGTGCCAGCAGTTACGCGGCGGGAGAGGAGTTCTTC. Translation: CASSYAAGEEFF.

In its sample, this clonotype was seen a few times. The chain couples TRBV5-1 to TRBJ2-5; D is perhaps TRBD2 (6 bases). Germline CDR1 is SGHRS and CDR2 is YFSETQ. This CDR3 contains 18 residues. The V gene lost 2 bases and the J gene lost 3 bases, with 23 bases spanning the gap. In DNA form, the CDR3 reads TGCGCCAGCAGCTTCGTCCCAAGACGGGACTTTCTTGAAGAGACCCAGTACTTC. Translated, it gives CASSFVPRRDFLEETQYF.

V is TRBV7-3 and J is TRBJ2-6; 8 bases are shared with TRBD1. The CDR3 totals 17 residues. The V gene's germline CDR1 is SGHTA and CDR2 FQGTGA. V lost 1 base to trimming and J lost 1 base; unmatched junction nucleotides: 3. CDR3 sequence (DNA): TGTGCCAGCAGCTTAATTGGACAGGGTTCTGGGGCCAACGTCCTGACTTTC. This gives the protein CASSLIGQGSGANVLTF. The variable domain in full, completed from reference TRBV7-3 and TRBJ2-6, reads GAGVSQTPSNKVTEKGKYVELRCDPISGHTALYWYRQSLGQGPEFLIYFQGTGAADDSGLPNDRFFAVRPEGSVSTLKIQRTERGDSAVYLCASSLIGQGSGANVLTFGAGSRLTVL.

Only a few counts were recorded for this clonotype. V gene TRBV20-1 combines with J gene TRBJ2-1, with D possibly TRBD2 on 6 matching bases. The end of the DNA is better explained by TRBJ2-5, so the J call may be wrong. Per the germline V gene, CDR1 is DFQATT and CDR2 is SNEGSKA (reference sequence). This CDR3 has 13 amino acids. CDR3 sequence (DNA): TGCAGTGCTAGCAAGGGGCGGGAAAAGACCCAGTACTTC. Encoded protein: CSASKGREKTQYF.

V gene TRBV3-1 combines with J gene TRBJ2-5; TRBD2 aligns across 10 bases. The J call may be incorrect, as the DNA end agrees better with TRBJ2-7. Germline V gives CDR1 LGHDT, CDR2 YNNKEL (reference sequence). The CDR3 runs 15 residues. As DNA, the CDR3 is TGTGCCAGCAGGTTAAGCGGGAGGGCCGGCTACGAGCAGTACTTC. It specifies CASRLSGRAGYEQYF.

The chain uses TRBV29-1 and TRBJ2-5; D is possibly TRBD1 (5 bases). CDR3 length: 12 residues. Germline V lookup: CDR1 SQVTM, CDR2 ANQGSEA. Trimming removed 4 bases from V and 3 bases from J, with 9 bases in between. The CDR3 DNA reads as TGCAGCGTTGTTGGGGCAGAAGAGACCCAGTACTTC. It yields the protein CSVVGAEETQYF.

The CDR3 here is CASSYDSRYTEAFF. The CDR3, as DNA: TGTGCCAGCAGTTACGACAGTCGGTATACTGAAGCTTTCTTT. The chain is built from TRBV6-2 or TRBV6-3 and TRBJ1-1; D is possibly TRBD1 (5 bases). With 2 bases removed from V and 5 bases from J, the gap between germline ends came to 12 bases. The CDR3 length is 14 residues. Per germline, CDR1 MNHEY and CDR2 SVGEGT.

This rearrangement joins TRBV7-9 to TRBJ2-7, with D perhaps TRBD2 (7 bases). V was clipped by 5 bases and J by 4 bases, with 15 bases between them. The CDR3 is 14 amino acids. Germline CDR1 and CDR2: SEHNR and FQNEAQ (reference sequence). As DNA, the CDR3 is TGTGCCAGCAGCCTGAGGGGGGGGGTATACGAGCAGTACTTC. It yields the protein CASSLRGGVYEQYF.

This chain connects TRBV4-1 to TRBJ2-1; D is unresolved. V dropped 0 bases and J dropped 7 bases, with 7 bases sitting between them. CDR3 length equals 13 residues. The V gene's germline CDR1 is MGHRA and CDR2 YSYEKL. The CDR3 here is CASSQEEENEQFF. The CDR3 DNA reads TGCGCCAGCAGCCAAGAAGAGGAGAATGAGCAGTTCTTC.

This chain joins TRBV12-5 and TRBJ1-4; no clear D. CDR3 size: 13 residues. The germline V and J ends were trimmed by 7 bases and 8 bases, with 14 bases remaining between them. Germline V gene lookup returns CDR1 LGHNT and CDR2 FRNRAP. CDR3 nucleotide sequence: TGTGCTAGTGCCCCCTCCGACACGGAAAAACTGTTTTTT. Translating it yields CASAPSDTEKLFF.